These T cell receptor beta chains were read from a single sample in a study of T-cell reconstitution after alpha-beta-depleted transplantation in children. TCRdb itself ran the PCR reads through MiXCR, one entry per CDR3 protein. This table has some 100,000 distinct CDR3 sequences, 20% to 25% appearing once. The input for sequencing was PBMCs, taken before TCRalphabeta/CD19-depleted stem cell transplant. All receptors come from a boy younger than 10 with acute lymphoblastic leukemia, due to receive a stem cell transplant. Each CDR3 is given with its conserved first and last residue. D genes are given only for firm matches. A clone size is listed for some rows: how often the clone was seen (once, few, many), or a class if it is expanded.

CDR3aa	CDR3nt	v_gene	abundance	d_gene	j_gene
CASSLTTSGGARYNEQFF	TGCGCCAGCAGCCTGACGACTAGCGGAGGGGCCCGGTACAATGAGCAGTTCTTC	TRBV4-1	-	TRBD2	TRBJ2-1
CASSPRASRSYEQYF	TGTGCCAGCTCACCAAGGGCTAGCAGGAGCTACGAGCAGTACTTC	TRBV18	few	-	TRBJ2-7
CASSQEPGGYEQYF	TGCGCCAGCAGCCAAGAACCTGGCGGCTACGAGCAGTACTTC	TRBV4-3	-	-	TRBJ2-7
CASSVGGTSYYGYTF	TGTGCCAGCAGCGTAGGGGGGACCTCCTACTATGGCTACACCTTC	TRBV9	-	-	TRBJ1-2
CASSYETQYF	TGTGCCAGCAGTTATGAGACCCAGTACTTC	TRBV28	-	-	TRBJ2-5
CASSQQTPSSGNTIYF	TGTGCCAGCAGCCAGCAAACACCTTCCTCTGGAAACACCATATATTTT	TRBV14	few	-	TRBJ1-3
CASSSSGSYETQYF	TGTGCCAGCAGCTCAAGCGGGAGCTATGAGACCCAGTACTTC	TRBV7-9	many	TRBD2	TRBJ2-5
CSARGQSQNYGYTF	TGCAGTGCTAGAGGGCAGAGCCAAAACTATGGCTACACCTTC	TRBV20-1	-	-	TRBJ1-2
CASSSSYSTGELFF	TGTGCCAGCAGCTCCTCTTATTCCACCGGGGAGCTGTTTTTT	TRBV7-7	many	-	TRBJ2-2
CATSRGGSRGNQPQHF	TGTGCCACCAGCAGAGGAGGGAGCAGGGGCAATCAGCCCCAGCATTTT	TRBV15	-	-	TRBJ1-5
CASNPGQGNYEQYF	TGTGCCAGCAACCCGGGACAGGGAAACTACGAGCAGTACTTC	TRBV25-1	few	TRBD1	TRBJ2-7
CASSGAGQGSHEQYF	TGTGCCAGCAGTGGGGCGGGACAGGGTTCCCACGAGCAGTACTTC	TRBV28	-	TRBD1	TRBJ2-7
CASSSRPPTGNTEAFF	TGTGCCAGCAGCTCACGACCCCCTACCGGGAACACTGAAGCTTTCTTT	TRBV5-5	-	-	TRBJ1-1
CASSPPSTLNTEAFF	TGTGCCAGCAGCCCCCCATCCACACTGAACACTGAAGCTTTCTTT	TRBV14	few	-	TRBJ1-1
CASSYLQGNEKLFF	TGTGCCAGCAGTTATTTACAGGGAAATGAAAAACTGTTTTTT	TRBV6-5	-	-	TRBJ1-4
CATSDYTGTGKNEQFF	TGTGCCACCAGTGACTACACAGGGACAGGGAAAAATGAGCAGTTCTTC	TRBV24-1	-	TRBD1	TRBJ2-1
CASSVPLAGETQYF	TGTGCCAGCAGCGTCCCCTTAGCGGGGGAGACCCAGTACTTC	TRBV5-6	-	TRBD2	TRBJ2-5
CASRFTIITSGGETQYF	TGCGCCAGCAGGTTCACTATAATAACTAGCGGAGGGGAGACCCAGTACTTC	TRBV5-1	-	TRBD2	TRBJ2-5
CASSEGQSSYNEQFF	TGTGCCAGCAGTGAGGGACAGAGCTCCTACAATGAGCAGTTCTTC	TRBV2	-	TRBD1	TRBJ2-1
CASSLERTSHNEQFF	TGCGCCAGCAGCTTGGAGAGGACCTCCCACAATGAGCAGTTCTTC	TRBV5-1	-	-	TRBJ2-1
CATSTPTAHRREAFF	TGTGCCACCAGCACTCCGACAGCCCACCGCCGTGAAGCTTTCTTT	TRBV15	-	-	TRBJ1-1
CASSLSLVNEQFF	TGTGCCAGCAGCTTGTCGCTGGTCAATGAGCAGTTCTTC	TRBV5-4	few	-	TRBJ2-1
CASSSGDDYNSPLHF	TGTGCCAGCAGTTCGGGGGACGATTATAATTCACCCCTCCACTTT	TRBV27	few	-	TRBJ1-6
CASSVGPYGRNEQYF	TGTGCCAGCAGCGTAGGTCCTTACGGGCGAAACGAGCAGTACTTC	TRBV9	-	-	TRBJ2-7
CSVGGAGGADTQYF	TGCAGCGTTGGCGGGGCAGGGGGTGCAGATACGCAGTATTTT	TRBV29-1	few	-	TRBJ2-3
CASSQERRGAYGYTF	TGCGCCAGCAGCCAAGAAAGAAGGGGCGCCTATGGCTACACCTTC	TRBV4-3	once	-	TRBJ1-2
CASSLGTGRQEQYF	TGTGCCAGCAGCCTGGGCACCGGACGGCAAGAGCAGTACTTC	TRBV5-6	few	-	TRBJ2-7
CASSFSGQDVETQYF	TGTGCCAGCAGCTTTTCGGGACAGGACGTAGAGACCCAGTACTTC	TRBV7-2	few	TRBD1	TRBJ2-5
CASGSGEFNNEQFF	TGTGCCAGCGGTAGCGGAGAGTTTAACAATGAGCAGTTCTTC	TRBV7-6	few	-	TRBJ2-1
CASSVLDSYEQYF	TGTGCCAGCAGTGTTTTGGACTCCTACGAGCAGTACTTC	TRBV28	-	-	TRBJ2-7
CASLRSPRDWEGGEQYF	TGTGCCTCCCTTCGCTCCCCCCGTGACTGGGAGGGGGGGGAGCAGTACTTC	TRBV10-3	-	-	TRBJ2-7
CASRSKRDTGEQYF	TGTGCCAGCAGATCTAAACGGGACACTGGGGAGCAGTACTTC	TRBV27	-	-	TRBJ2-7
CASSPDTNTEAFF	TGTGCCAGCAGCCCGGACACAAACACTGAAGCTTTCTTT	TRBV11-2	few	-	TRBJ1-1
CASSKAKVISGANVLTF	TGTGCCAGCAGCAAAGCCAAGGTTATCTCTGGGGCCAACGTCCTGACTTTC	TRBV21-1	-	-	TRBJ2-6
CASSLGIVNTEAFF	TGTGCCAGCAGCTTGGGGATAGTGAACACTGAAGCTTTCTTT	TRBV11-2	-	-	TRBJ1-1
CASIIRGAGNTIYF	TGTGCCAGCATCATCAGGGGGGCTGGAAACACCATATATTTT	TRBV12-3/TRBV12-4	-	TRBD1	TRBJ1-3
CASPETVRGSNQPQHF	TGTGCCAGCCCGGAGACAGTTAGAGGAAGCAATCAGCCCCAGCATTTT	TRBV7-9	few	-	TRBJ1-5
CASSVTGYTGELFF	TGTGCCAGCAGCGTTACAGGTTACACCGGGGAGCTGTTTTTT	TRBV9	-	-	TRBJ2-2
CSARRAEGHTDTQYF	TGCAGTGCTAGACGAGCGGAGGGGCACACAGATACGCAGTATTTT	TRBV20-1	many	-	TRBJ2-3
CASSVGQPYHEQYF	TGTGCCAGCAGCGTGGGACAGCCCTACCACGAGCAGTACTTC	TRBV5-6	few	TRBD1	TRBJ2-7
CASRPGQGMTTNEKLFF	TGTGCCAGCAGACCGGGACAGGGGATGACAACTAATGAAAAACTGTTTTTT	TRBV6-2/TRBV6-3	-	TRBD1	TRBJ1-4
CASSEGGDRGEGYTF	TGTGCCAGCAGTGAAGGTGGGGATAGAGGGGAGGGCTACACCTTC	TRBV25-1	once	-	TRBJ1-2
CASSVEGVAATYEQYF	TGTGCCAGCAGCGTAGAGGGGGTAGCCGCTACCTACGAGCAGTACTTC	TRBV9	few	-	TRBJ2-7
CASSERTGGYGYTF	TGTGCCAGCAGTGAACGGACAGGCGGCTATGGCTACACCTTC	TRBV12-3/TRBV12-4	few	TRBD1	TRBJ1-2
CATSRDPAGSYNEQFF	TGTGCCACCAGCAGAGATCCCGCGGGCTCCTACAATGAGCAGTTCTTC	TRBV15	once	-	TRBJ2-1
CASSPGIGGGNTGELFF	TGTGCCAGCAGCCCCGGTATAGGCGGAGGGAACACCGGGGAGCTGTTTTTT	TRBV3-1	many	-	TRBJ2-2
CASSYGRETSGELFF	TGTGCCAGCAGTTACGGGCGGGAGACCTCCGGGGAGCTGTTTTTT	TRBV6-5	-	TRBD2	TRBJ2-2
CASSQVLTTGIYGYTF	TGCGCCAGCAGCCAAGTTCTCACGACAGGCATCTATGGCTACACCTTC	TRBV4-1	many	-	TRBJ1-2
CASSPGGHGGGEKLFF	TGTGCCAGCAGCCCAGGGGGGCATGGGGGTGGTGAAAAACTGTTTTTT	TRBV12-3/TRBV12-4	-	TRBD1	TRBJ1-4
CSVRFHYEQYF	TGCAGCGTTCGTTTTCACTACGAGCAGTACTTC	TRBV29-1	few	-	TRBJ2-7
CSARPTSALTQYF	TGCAGTGCTAGACCTACTAGCGCCCTGACCCAGTACTTC	TRBV20-1	few	TRBD2	TRBJ2-5
CASGRRTGSDTQYF	TGTGCCAGCGGACGCAGGACGGGGTCGGATACGCAGTATTTT	TRBV28	-	-	TRBJ2-3